This T cell receptor (beta chain) stems from a study of T cell repertoires in cytomegalovirus infection. About the research overall: From public TCR beta signatures came an indication of both CMV infection and matching HLA type.

MiXCR, applied by TCRdb to the reads, yields one record per CDR3 protein. The sample consists of more than 650,000 distinct CDR3 sequences, under 40% of them appearing once. Comment on this clonotype: The antigen is undetermined.

With 7 bases removed from V and 7 bases from J, the gap between germline ends came to 25 bases. This CDR3 is 17 amino acids long. Germline CDR1 LNHDA, CDR2 SQIVND (reference sequence). Regarding the study as a whole: The ex vivo response was dominated by HLA-C-restricted CMV-specific TCR beta clonotypes. Accumulated public TCR beta family frequency recognized individuals carrying CMV together with the relevant HLA.

The origin of this receptor is a human donor in good health (CMV status not recorded). Some clones in this sample may be carry-over from other donors' samples. Sequenced sample: PBMCs. The chain uses TRBV19 and TRBJ1-4, with a possible D match to TRBD1 (5 bases). For the CDR3, the DNA is TGTGCCAGTACAAGGCTGACAACCGGGACTCTTACTGAAAAACTGTTTTTT. Translation: CASTRLTTGTLTEKLFF. Drawing the rest from reference TRBV19 and TRBJ1-4, the complete variable domain is DGGITQSPKYLFRKEGQNVTLSCEQNLNHDAMYWYRQDPGQGLRLIYYSQIVNDFQKGDIAEGYSVSREKKESFPLTVTSAQKNPTAFYLCASTRLTTGTLTEKLFFGSGTQLSVL.